The 20 T cell receptor beta chains below all came from one sample that was sequenced in a study of cytomegalovirus exposure and HLA in healthy donors. The PCR made use of 60 Vbeta and 13 Jbeta primers. TCRdb keeps only in-frame clones here, not all; method: immunoSEQ multiplex PCR. The profile shows fewer than 100,000 clones, about 79% of them singletons. The sequencing sample was made of PBMCs. Source of these receptors: a female donor in good health and CMV-seronegative.

A few counts support this clone. V usage is TRBV14 and J usage is TRBJ1-4; 8 bases line up with TRBD1. CDR1 is SGHDN, CDR2 FVKESK, per germline. The CDR3 sequence is 13 residues long. V gave up 4 bases and J gave up 11 bases; unmatched junction bases: 6. Here the CDR3 reads CASSPLNRGKLFF. The CDR3 nucleotides read TGTGCCAGCAGCCCCCTGAACAGGGGGAAACTGTTTTTT.

The chain employs TRBV19 and TRBJ2-1, with TRBD2 matching 8 bases. With 3 bases clipped from V and 8 bases from J, the junction kept 12 bases outside the gene matches. Germline V gives CDR1 LNHDA, CDR2 SQIVND (reference sequence). This CDR3 comprises 16 residues. The CDR3 sequence: CASSIRRGAARYEQFF. The DNA of the CDR3 is TGTGCCAGTAGTATTCGGCGGGGGGCTGCTCGGTATGAGCAGTTCTTC.

The V and J genes are TRBV19 and TRBJ1-3; the match to TRBD1 covers 7 bases. From germline, CDR1 is LNHDA and CDR2 SQIVND (reference sequence). V shed 5 bases and J 1 base; nucleotides not matched to a gene: 5. The CDR3 sequence is 15 residues long. The CDR3 loop is CASSDIQGSGNTIYF. CDR3 sequence (DNA): TGTGCCAGTAGTGACATACAGGGGTCTGGAAACACCATATATTTT.

This chain uses TRBV11-2 with TRBJ2-7; TRBD1 matches 12 bases. The CDR3 has 15 amino acids. Germline CDR1 is SGHAT and CDR2 is FQNNGV. V was clipped by 4 bases and J by 5 bases; unmatched bases: 6. The CDR3 DNA is TGTGCCAGCAGCTCCCGGGACAGGGGGCGGAACGAGCAGTACTTC. Translated: CASSSRDRGRNEQYF.

V and J are TRBV6-5 and TRBJ2-3; TRBD2 aligns across 8 bases. V shed 0 bases and J 4 bases; nucleotides not matched to a gene: 3. The CDR3 runs 15 residues. Germline V gene data show CDR1 as MNHEY and CDR2 as SVGAGI. The CDR3 DNA is TGTGCCAGCAGTTACTCGGGCGGGGGGCCAGATACGCAGTATTTT. Protein: CASSYSGGGPDTQYF.

This clone has just one count. The rearrangement joins TRBV2 to TRBJ2-3; D possibly corresponds to TRBD2 (6 bases). The CDR3 runs 15 residues. V shed 4 bases and J shed 3 bases, with 14 bases lying between them. Germline V gene sequence: CDR1 SNHLY, CDR2 FYNNEI. This chain's CDR3 is CASSGLSGLTDTQYF. The CDR3 DNA is TGTGCCAGCAGTGGTCTTAGCGGACTTACAGATACGCAGTATTTT.

The chain has TRBV19 and TRBJ2-1, with 7 bases lining up with TRBD1. The J segment lost 0 bases and the V segment lost 6 bases, leaving 5 bases of the junction unmatched. The V gene's germline CDR1 is LNHDA and CDR2 SQIVND (reference sequence). This CDR3 has 15 amino acids. The DNA of the CDR3 is TGTGCCAGTAGGATGGACAGGACCTCCTACAATGAGCAGTTCTTC. Translation gives CASRMDRTSYNEQFF.

The rearrangement uses TRBV9 and TRBJ1-1; D is perhaps TRBD1 (6 bases). Deletions cut 5 bases from V and 8 bases from J, with 16 bases between. This CDR3 is 13 amino acids long. Germline V CDR1 and CDR2: SGDLS, YYNGEE. CDR3 nucleotide sequence: TGTGCCAGCAGTCCCATAACAGGGCCAGAAGCTTTCTTT. This translates into CASSPITGPEAFF.

This chain uses TRBV4-1 with TRBJ2-2; D not certain. Germline-derived CDR1 and CDR2 are MGHRA and YSYEKL. The CDR3 spans 18 residues. Trimming removed 5 bases from V and 0 bases from J, with 19 bases in between. The CDR3 DNA reads TGCGCCAGCAGCAAAAAGACTCTAATCTACGCGAACACCGGGGAGCTGTTTTTT. Translating gives CASSKKTLIYANTGELFF.

The genes are TRBV6-5 and TRBJ1-2; D is perhaps TRBD1 (6 bases). The CDR3 sequence is 15 residues long. Looked up from germline, CDR1 is MNHEY and CDR2 is SVGAGI. V was cut by 0 bases and J by 7 bases, with 15 bases left in between. The CDR3 here is CASSYSNSGAGGYTF. The CDR3 nucleotides read TGTGCCAGCAGTTACTCGAATTCAGGGGCGGGTGGCTACACCTTC.

The chain links TRBV10-3 to TRBJ2-1; TRBD2 agrees at 13 bases. Germline V gene sequence: CDR1 ENHRY, CDR2 SYGVKD. The length of the CDR3 is 19 residues. Trimming took 0 bases from V and 0 from J; bases not matched to a gene: 5. The CDR3 nucleotides read TGTGCCATCAGTGAGTCACTAGCGGGGGGGACGAGCTCCTACAATGAGCAGTTCTTC. Amino acid sequence: CAISESLAGGTSSYNEQFF.

The chain combines TRBV18 with TRBJ1-5; D is possibly TRBD1 (5 bases). CDR3 size: 14 residues. Germline loops: CDR1 KGHSH, CDR2 LQKENI. The V end lost 3 bases, the J end lost 4 bases, and 10 bases lay between the germline ends. The CDR3 region is CASSPRDRNQPQHF. CDR3 DNA: TGTGCCAGCTCACCCAGGGATCGAAATCAGCCCCAGCATTTT.

The chain joins TRBV19 to TRBJ1-5, with D possibly matching TRBD1 (6 bases). Germline CDR1 LNHDA, CDR2 SQIVND (reference sequence). CDR3 size: 13 residues. The ends were cut back, 9 bases at V and 1 base at J, with 10 bases in the middle. In DNA form, the CDR3 reads TGTGCCAGCGGACAGCAAAGCAATCAGCCCCAGCATTTT. Protein: CASGQQSNQPQHF.

The chain links TRBV6-6 to TRBJ1-1; tentatively, D is TRBD1 (5 bases). V lost 0 bases to trimming and J lost 10 bases, with 18 bases between them. Per the germline V gene, CDR1 is MNHNY and CDR2 is SVGAGI (reference sequence). The length of the CDR3 is 15 residues. The chain's CDR3 is CASSYSVRAAGGAFF. In nucleotides, the CDR3 is TGTGCCAGCAGTTACTCGGTCAGGGCCGCAGGTGGAGCTTTCTTT.

The chain links TRBV6-5 to TRBJ2-7; 8 positions match TRBD2. Germline V gene lookup returns CDR1 MNHEY and CDR2 SVGAGI. V was clipped by 2 bases and J by 4 bases; unmatched bases: 10. This CDR3 is built from 16 residues. The CDR3 region has the DNA TGTGCCAGCAGTTACGGGGGCGGGGGGCTATGGTACGAGCAGTACTTC. Translating it yields CASSYGGGGLWYEQYF.

This clone was seen more than once but under ten times. This chain links TRBV4-2 with TRBJ1-1; D call uncertain. The V end lost 0 bases, the J end lost 2 bases, and 10 bases lay between the germline ends. CDR1 is LGHNA and CDR2 is YNFKEQ in the germline V gene. This CDR3 comprises 15 residues. As DNA, the CDR3 is TGTGCCAGCAGCCAAGAGAGAGGGTATAACACTGAAGCTTTCTTT. Its protein is CASSQERGYNTEAFF.

J is TRBJ2-1 and V is TRBV7-2; 7 bases are shared with TRBD1. Trimming at V came to 2 bases and at J to 4 bases, leaving 8 bases not matched to a gene. Germline V gene lookup returns CDR1 SGHTA and CDR2 FQGNSA. This CDR3 region has 16 residues. This CDR3 is CASSLQPGGVYNEQFF. The CDR3 region has the DNA TGTGCCAGCAGCTTACAACCAGGGGGAGTGTACAATGAGCAGTTCTTC.

The chain employs TRBV27 and TRBJ2-3; 8 bases line up with TRBD1. The length of the CDR3 is 15 residues. Germline assignment: CDR1 MNHEY and CDR2 SMNVEV (reference sequence). V trimming: 5 bases; J trimming: 3 bases; junction bases outside the gene matches: 7. The CDR3 DNA is TGTGCCAGCAGTGCAGAGACAGGGGTTACAGATACGCAGTATTTT. Residues: CASSAETGVTDTQYF.

The gene calls are TRBV20-1 and TRBJ2-5, with unresolved D. V gave up 0 bases and J gave up 5 bases, with 4 bases separating them. CDR3 length: 11 amino acids. Germline V gives CDR1 DFQATT, CDR2 SNEGSKA (reference sequence). The CDR3 sequence: CSAREEETQYF. The DNA for the CDR3 is TGCAGTGCTAGAGAGGAGGAGACCCAGTACTTC.

The chain carries TRBV6-1 and TRBJ1-2; 10 bases are a match to TRBD1. The CDR3 is 18 residues long. Germline V gene data show CDR1 as MNHNS and CDR2 as SASEGT. Unmatched junction bases numbered 13, after V lost 3 bases and J lost 3 bases. CDR3 coding DNA: TGTGCCAGCAGTGATGGGACAGGGGACCCCCTGGGGGACTATGGCTACACCTTC. It is translated as CASSDGTGDPLGDYGYTF.